These 11 T cell receptor beta chains share one sample of origin, sequenced in a study of T cell responses to AZD1222 COVID-19 vaccine. Repertoires were generated with immunoSEQ multiplex PCR, while TCRdb's copy carries only in-frame clones and drops some. The repertoire has about 140,000 clones, roughly 89% of them found once; the top ten carry more than 5%. Specimen: peripheral blood, collected on day 0 of AZD1222 vaccination. These receptor sequences come from an adult in good health.

The gene calls are TRBV2 and TRBJ1-1; D gene unclear. V was pared by 0 bases and J by 1 base, with 9 bases between. The germline gives CDR1 SNHLY, CDR2 FYNNEI. The CDR3 is 15 amino acids. The CDR3 bases are TGTGCCAGCAGTGAAGCGGGTCTTGAGAACACTGAAGCTTTCTTT. It is translated as CASSEAGLENTEAFF.

V gene TRBV11-3 combines with J gene TRBJ2-1; 14 bases fit TRBD2. This CDR3 contains 16 residues. With V trimmed by 1 base and J by 8 bases, 4 bases remained unmatched. Germline loops: CDR1 SGHNT, CDR2 YENEEA. The CDR3 bases are TGTGCCAGCAGCTTAGGCGGGACTAGCGGGAGCCATGAGCAGTTCTTC. It translates to CASSLGGTSGSHEQFF.

The table lists this clone with a count of one. V and J are TRBV28 and TRBJ1-4; a possible D gene is TRBD1 (6 bases). The V and J ends lost 7 bases and 6 bases respectively, with 18 bases between them. The CDR3 is made up of 15 amino acids. Germline V gene data show CDR1 as MDHEN and CDR2 as SYDVKM. CDR3 coding DNA: TGTGCCAGCACCCATCAGGGGCAGGGTTATGAAAAACTGTTTTTT. Residues: CASTHQGQGYEKLFF.

The gene calls are TRBV28 and TRBJ1-5; 7 nucleotides match TRBD1. CDR3 length equals 14 residues. V was pared by 5 bases and J by 3 bases, with 4 bases of the junction left unmatched. Germline CDR1 and CDR2: MDHEN and SYDVKM. CDR3 sequence: CASSPTGFNQPQHF. The CDR3, as DNA: TGTGCCAGCAGTCCGACAGGGTTCAATCAGCCCCAGCATTTT.

The gene calls are TRBV7-2 and TRBJ1-1; D uncertain. Trimming took 4 bases from V and 4 from J, leaving 16 bases between them. CDR3 size: 15 residues. From germline, CDR1 is SGHTA and CDR2 FQGNSA. The CDR3, as DNA: TGTGCCAGCAGCTCAATGGGCGGATCCAGCACTGAAGCTTTCTTT. Translated, it gives CASSSMGGSSTEAFF.

This sequence joins TRBV9 and TRBJ2-5, with D perhaps matching TRBD1 or TRBD2 (5 bases each). The CDR3 covers 14 residues. Trimming cost V 9 bases and J 7 bases, with 22 bases left between them. In germline, CDR1 is SGDLS, CDR2 YYNGEE. The CDR3 bases are TGTGCCAACACCACCGGGACCGGAGATAGGACCCAGTACTTC. Translation: CANTTGTGDRTQYF.

This clone has a handful of counts. V is TRBV6-2 or TRBV6-3 and J is TRBJ1-5; the D is unclear. Trimming shortened V by 2 bases and J by 9 bases, and 11 bases separated the two germline ends. Germline values: CDR1 MNHEY, CDR2 SVGEGT. The CDR3 totals 13 residues. CDR3: CASSYRTPWPQHF. The CDR3 DNA reads TGTGCCAGCAGTTACAGGACTCCTTGGCCCCAGCATTTT.

The rearrangement joins TRBV6-5 to TRBJ2-7; D not resolved. V was trimmed by 8 bases and J by 5 bases, leaving 10 bases between them. This CDR3 contains 11 residues. CDR1 is MNHEY, CDR2 SVGAGI, per germline. The DNA of the CDR3 is TGTGCCAGCTCTTCTAGAGACGAGCAGTACTTC. It encodes CASSSRDEQYF.

The J gene is TRBJ2-7, the V gene TRBV4-1; possibly TRBD1 for D (6 bases). The germline V and J ends were trimmed by 4 bases and 2 bases, with 15 bases remaining between them. Germline CDR1 MGHRA, CDR2 YSYEKL. The CDR3 contains 15 residues. The DNA for the CDR3 is TGCGCCAGCAGCCCCAAACAGGGTTCGGCCTACGAGCAGTACTTC. It codes for CASSPKQGSAYEQYF.

The chain carries TRBV7-9 and TRBJ1-4, with TRBD1 matching 7 bases. Germline-derived CDR1 and CDR2 are SEHNR and FQNEAQ (reference sequence). The CDR3 totals 16 residues. V was pared by 4 bases and J by 2 bases, with 7 bases of the junction left unmatched. The CDR3 DNA reads as TGTGCCAGCAGCTCCATTGGACAGGCTACTAATGAAAAACTGTTTTTT. Its translation: CASSSIGQATNEKLFF.

The chain combines TRBV27 with TRBJ1-6; D remains ambiguous. V was trimmed by 2 bases and J by 0 bases, leaving 5 bases between them. The CDR3 runs to 15 residues. Germline values: CDR1 MNHEY, CDR2 SMNVEV (reference sequence). The CDR3 sequence: CASSLRSSYNSPLHF. Here the CDR3 DNA reads TGTGCCAGCAGTTTACGTAGCTCCTATAATTCACCCCTCCACTTT.